This TCR beta chain derives from a study of T cell responses to AZD1222 COVID-19 vaccine. Findings and limits, study-wide: Repertoires were sampled only after the peak T cell response.

Second-dose recipients at about 4 or about 12 weeks were treated as one pooled group. Turning to this clone: Its antigen is not identified.

The table came from immunoSEQ multiplex PCR; TCRdb's copy has only in-frame clones and leaves some out. The sample carries about 140,000 clones, more than 75% recorded once. This sample comprised peripheral blood, obtained 28 days after the second AZD1222 dose. The sequence was collected from an adult who received the AZD1222 COVID-19 vaccine.

CDR3 in amino acids: CASSPTGNYGYTF. The CDR3 DNA is TGTGCCAGCAGCCCGACAGGAAACTATGGCTACACCTTC. The rearrangement joins TRBV7-3 to TRBJ1-2; D possibly corresponds to TRBD1 (6 bases). The CDR3 totals 13 residues. Germline CDR1 and CDR2: SGHTA and FQGTGA. The ends were cut back, 5 bases at V and 2 bases at J, with 9 bases in the middle. The whole variable domain, filled in from reference TRBV7-3 and TRBJ1-2, reads GAGVSQTPSNKVTEKGKYVELRCDPISGHTALYWYRQSLGQGPEFLIYFQGTGAADDSGLPNDRFFAVRPEGSVSTLKIQRTERGDSAVYLCASSPTGNYGYTFGSGTRLTVV.